These 13 T cell receptor beta chains were sequenced from one sample in a study of blood T cell repertoires in COVID-19. The repertoire was sequenced with immunoSEQ multiplex PCR; TCRdb's copy has only in-frame clones and lacks some. The data hold 70,000 to 85,000 clones, with 86% observed a single time. The sequenced sample was peripheral blood. The receptor source for this set is an older woman with acute or convalescent COVID-19.

The chain uses TRBV9 and TRBJ1-5; 12 bases line up with TRBD1. V shed 5 bases and J 0 bases; nucleotides not matched to a gene: 9. The CDR3 covers 18 residues. CDR1 and CDR2 (germline): SGDLS, YYNGEE. For the CDR3, the DNA is TGTGCCAGCAGAGGGGGGACAGGGGGCTCATATAGCAATCAGCCCCAGCATTTT. It codes for CASRGGTGGSYSNQPQHF.

The rearrangement uses TRBV7-9 and TRBJ2-5; TRBD1 might be the D (5 bases). V was clipped by 6 bases and J by 2 bases, with 16 bases between them. Germline values: CDR1 SEHNR, CDR2 FQNEAQ (reference sequence). CDR3 length: 15 residues. This CDR3 is CASRTLGVPQETQYF. The CDR3 coding sequence is TGTGCCAGCAGAACCTTAGGGGTTCCACAAGAGACCCAGTACTTC.

This clone was seen a few times. This sequence joins TRBV18 and TRBJ2-7; tentative D call: TRBD2 (7 bases). Deletions cut 2 bases from V and 2 bases from J, with 19 bases between. Per germline, CDR1 KGHSH and CDR2 LQKENI. CDR3 size: 17 residues. The CDR3 nucleotides are TGTGCCAGCTCACCATGGGGGGTCGGGGGGCAGACCTACGAGCAGTACTTC. Its translation is CASSPWGVGGQTYEQYF.

The chain employs TRBV7-2 and TRBJ1-2, with D tentatively TRBD1 (5 bases). The germline gives CDR1 SGHTA, CDR2 FQGNSA. The CDR3 has 15 residues. V lost 3 bases to trimming and J lost 4 bases, with 15 bases between them. CDR3 nucleotide sequence: TGTGCCAGCAGCTTCGGAGATCCCAGGGCCTATGGCTACACCTTC. It specifies CASSFGDPRAYGYTF.

V is TRBV30 and J is TRBJ1-1, with a tentative D call TRBD1 (6 bases). With 4 bases removed from V and 1 base from J, the gap between germline ends came to 10 bases. Germline V lookup: CDR1 GTSNPN, CDR2 SVGIG (reference sequence). This CDR3 is built from 13 residues. This chain's CDR3 is CAWNREGNTEAFF. CDR3 DNA: TGTGCCTGGAACAGGGAGGGGAACACTGAAGCTTTCTTT.

The chain uses TRBV28 and TRBJ2-3, with D perhaps matching TRBD2 (7 bases). This CDR3 comprises 15 residues. Deletions cut 6 bases from V and 4 bases from J, with 17 bases between. Germline V gene sequence: CDR1 MDHEN, CDR2 SYDVKM. CDR3 bases: TGTGCCAGCAGGCCGGGCGGGGGCTACCCAGATACGCAGTATTTT. Its protein product is CASRPGGGYPDTQYF.

A few counts support this clone. V and J are TRBV7-9 and TRBJ1-1, with 7 nucleotides matching TRBD1. This CDR3 spans 14 amino acids. From germline, CDR1 is SEHNR and CDR2 FQNEAQ (reference sequence). Trimming cost V 5 bases and J 3 bases; bases outside gene matches: 6. The CDR3: CASSQGTADTEAFF. In nucleotides, the CDR3 is TGTGCCAGCAGCCAGGGGACAGCCGACACTGAAGCTTTCTTT. Together with reference TRBV7-9 and TRBJ1-1, the CDR3 gives the full variable domain: DTGVSQNPRHKITKRGQNVTFRCDPISEHNRLYWYRQTLGQGPEFLTYFQNEAQLEKSRLLSDRFSAERPKGSFSTLEIQRTEQGDSAMYLCASSQGTADTEAFFGQGTRLTVV.

The V call is TRBV7-9, the J call TRBJ1-1; D is perhaps TRBD1 (6 bases). V lost 1 base, J lost 3 bases, and 12 bases lay in between. This CDR3 has 15 residues. The germline gives CDR1 SEHNR, CDR2 FQNEAQ (reference sequence). CDR3 sequence (DNA): TGTGCCAGCAGCTTAGGTGGGGGCGTTGACACTGAAGCTTTCTTT. Translation: CASSLGGGVDTEAFF.

The CDR3 coding sequence is TGTGCCAGCAGTTTATGGGGGACAGTGAACACTGAAGCTTTCTTT. Translation: CASSLWGTVNTEAFF. The rearrangement joins TRBV28 to TRBJ1-1; 7 nucleotides align to TRBD1. V shed 0 bases, J shed 0 bases, and the junction held 1 base outside the gene matches. CDR1 and CDR2 (germline): MDHEN, SYDVKM. This CDR3 has 15 residues.

The chain recombines TRBV5-1 with TRBJ2-2; no clear D gene. Trimming left V 4 bases short and J 0 bases short, with 4 bases between. Per the germline V gene, CDR1 is SGHRS and CDR2 is YFSETQ. The length of the CDR3 is 13 residues. In nucleotides, the CDR3 is TGCGCCAGCAGCCCGTCGAACACCGGGGAGCTGTTTTTT. Its protein product is CASSPSNTGELFF.

This clone was seen once. V gene TRBV19 combines with J gene TRBJ1-1, with TRBD1 identical over 11 bases. V shed 6 bases, J shed 3 bases, and the junction held 9 bases outside the gene matches. Germline CDR1 LNHDA, CDR2 SQIVND (reference sequence). The CDR3 loop spans 16 amino acids. The CDR3 here is CASSMDRGQRDTEAFF. As DNA, the CDR3 is TGTGCCAGTAGCATGGACAGGGGGCAACGTGACACTGAAGCTTTCTTT.

This clone was seen once. The chain joins TRBV5-1 to TRBJ2-2, with D possibly matching TRBD2 (6 bases). CDR3 length: 16 amino acids. Per germline, CDR1 SGHRS and CDR2 YFSETQ. V lost 4 bases and J 3 bases, leaving 16 bases between the germline ends. CDR3 DNA sequence: TGCGCCAGCAGCGAATTCCGGGACTCTTACACCGGGGAGCTGTTTTTT. This sequence encodes CASSEFRDSYTGELFF.

Comments on this clone: Other DNA sequences in the same sample also yield this CDR3. The CDR3, as DNA: TGTGCCAGCAGTTGGACAGGGAACTATGGCTACACCTTC. Its translation is CASSWTGNYGYTF. J is TRBJ1-2 and V is TRBV28; 8 bases are a match to TRBD1. Germline lookup yields CDR1 MDHEN and CDR2 SYDVKM. J lost 2 bases, V lost 4 bases, and 0 bases had no gene match. The CDR3 is 13 residues long.